This T cell receptor beta chain was captured in a study of blood T cell repertoires in COVID-19. Turning to the study itself: Material from acute and convalescent COVID-19 was sourced from the United States, Italy and Spain. Sample material is recorded as cDNA or gDNA derived from T cells, B-cell-depleted T cells, or PBMCs.

Original handling: Nucleated cell counts were estimated from reference gene primer amplification. Measured with immunoSEQ multiplex PCR; TCRdb has only the in-frame clones, and not every one. The V and J calls and the clone size are those of that table, but D and trimming were determined from the DNA. The sample includes under 60,000 clones, roughly 87% of them seen just once. J lost 4 bases, V lost 2 bases, and 4 bases had no gene match. Germline CDR1 reads MGHDK; CDR2 reads SYGVNS. The CDR3 contains 16 residues. The clonotype originates from a human donor with acute or convalescent COVID-19. The donor label of this sample is uncertain. Sequenced: peripheral blood. The rearrangement uses TRBV25-1 and TRBJ2-2, with 10 bases fitting TRBD1. The CDR3: CASSEPGTGATGELFF. In nucleotides, the CDR3 is TGTGCCAGCAGTGAACCCGGGACAGGGGCCACCGGGGAGCTGTTTTTT.